This note documents a single TCR beta chain sequence. This record belongs to a study of blood T cell repertoires in COVID-19. Study as a whole: Sites across the United States, Italy and Spain contributed samples from acute and convalescent COVID-19.

The CDR3 has 14 residues. Germline CDR1 MNHEY, CDR2 SVGAGI. The V and J ends lost 4 bases and 2 bases respectively, with 8 bases between them. Source study methods: By means of reference gene primer amplification, nucleated cell counts were estimated. Sequenced by immunoSEQ multiplex PCR; TCRdb stores in-frame clones only, minus some. The V and J calls and the clone size are those of that table, but D and trimming were determined from the DNA. The data show more than 110,000 clones, roughly 86% seen once. The gene calls are TRBV6-5 and TRBJ2-2; no clear D gene. What was sequenced was peripheral blood. The TCR was taken from a human donor in a cohort sampled during active COVID-19. DNA for the CDR3: TGTGCCAGCAGTTCGCAGCGAAACACCGGGGAGCTGTTTTTT. Its protein is CASSSQRNTGELFF.